The 3 T cell receptor beta chains below come from one sample, sequenced in a study of blood T cells in healthy people across ages. Next came a second PCR, run for about 7 to 12 cycles, which used a sample-barcoded 5' primer along with a J-beta primer mix. In TCRdb, the 5' RACE reads were re-called with MiXCR into one record per CDR3 protein. The sample lists 1,300,000 or so distinct CDR3 sequences, approximately 60% occurring once. The sample was blood. These receptors were collected from a young man in good health.

This sequence joins TRBV29-1 and TRBJ1-2, with 7 bases that match TRBD1. The CDR3 has 12 residues. The V gene end was trimmed by 8 bases and the J gene end by 7 bases; junction bases not matched to a gene: 10. The germline V gene has CDR1 SQVTM and CDR2 ANQGSEA. The CDR3 reads CSSATGEGGYTF. CDR3 coding DNA: TGCAGCTCTGCCACAGGGGAAGGTGGCTACACCTTC.

About this clonotype: A much larger clone lies one base from this, so it may be a read error. V usage is TRBV20-1 and J usage is TRBJ2-1, with 7 bases identical to TRBD2. J lost 7 bases, V lost 0 bases, and 9 bases had no gene match. CDR3 length: 15 residues. Germline CDR1 and CDR2: DFQATT and SNEGSKA (reference sequence). CDR3 sequence reads: CSARDATSELNEQFF. CDR3 bases: TGCAGTGCTAGAGATGCCACTAGCGAGCTGAATGAGCAGTTCTTC.

In this sample, this clonotype turned up many times. The genes are TRBV12-5 and TRBJ2-1; possibly TRBD2 for D (5 bases). CDR1 LGHNT and CDR2 FRNRAP come from the germline V gene. The V and J ends lost 0 bases and 2 bases respectively, with 11 bases between them. The CDR3 is 16 residues long. The CDR3 protein is CASGLVLGGPYNEQFF. The CDR3 DNA reads as TGTGCTAGTGGTTTGGTACTTGGCGGGCCCTACAATGAGCAGTTCTTC.